This TCR beta chain is drawn from a study of blood T cell repertoires in COVID-19. About the study: The United States, Italy and Spain provided the acute and convalescent COVID-19 samples.

In terms of age and location, participants ranged from about 18 to 95 years and lived in about 25 US areas. Participant-given clinical history determined each cohort assignment. A single count supports this clone. Authors' methods: Using reference gene primer amplification, nucleated cell counts were estimated. Here immunoSEQ multiplex PCR was the method, and the copy in TCRdb shows in-frame clones only, minus some. V and J calls plus clone size are reproduced from that table; the DNA served to infer D and trimming. In the table there are approximately 480,000 clones, about 90% of which are singletons. The CDR3 has 14 residues. CDR1 is SGDLS, CDR2 YYNGEE, per germline. Trimming left V 4 bases short and J 5 bases short, with 15 bases between.

The rearrangement uses TRBV9 and TRBJ1-1; D remains unclear. The source material was PBMCs or T cells enriched from blood (not recorded which). This clonotype originated in a young woman who had recovered from COVID-19. CDR3 DNA: TGTGCCAGCAGCTTACGGGGTGACGGAACTGAAGCTTTCTTT. Translation: CASSLRGDGTEAFF.